One sample yielded the 22 T cell receptor beta chains listed below, sequenced in a study of shared clonotypes between healthy human individuals. TCRdb's table, derived via immunoSEQ multiplex PCR, lists solely in-frame clones and lacks some. Of hundreds of thousands of clones in the sample, roughly 79% were seen once. Sequencing input: PBMCs. These TCRs come from a woman in her thirties or forties in good health. Some clones in this sample may be carry-over from other donors' samples.

About this clone: A junction boundary mismatches the germline segment, possibly from a read error. The J gene is TRBJ1-2, the V gene TRBV7-2, with unresolved D. The CDR3 extends over 12 amino acids. Per the germline V gene, CDR1 is SGHTA and CDR2 is FQGNSA. DNA of the CDR3: TGTGCCAGCAGCTTAGGAGGGTTTTGGGCCCACTTC. Residues: CASSLGGFWAHF.

The chain employs TRBV7-9 and TRBJ1-1; D not certain. The V end lost 3 bases, the J end lost 5 bases, and 10 bases lay between the germline ends. Per the germline V gene, CDR1 is SEHNR and CDR2 is FQNEAQ (reference sequence). The CDR3 is 13 amino acids. The DNA of the CDR3 is TGTGCCAGCAGCTTTTCCGGGGAGACTGAAGCTTTCTTT. Translated: CASSFSGETEAFF.

The chain combines TRBV5-5 with TRBJ2-6, with D tentatively TRBD1 (6 bases). Per the germline V gene, CDR1 is SGHKS and CDR2 is YYEKEE (reference sequence). Trimming removed 4 bases from V and 1 base from J, with 15 bases in between. The CDR3 length is 17 residues. CDR3 sequence: CASSQVGTNSGANVLTF. As DNA, the CDR3 is TGTGCCAGCAGCCAAGTTGGGACAAATTCTGGGGCCAACGTCCTGACTTTC.

The CDR3 is CASVGGLVTEAFF. In nucleotides, the CDR3 is TGTGCCAGCGTTGGGGGGCTTGTCACTGAAGCTTTCTTT. The V call is TRBV28, the J call TRBJ1-1; TRBD1 might be the D (6 bases). The length of the CDR3 is 13 residues. Germline values: CDR1 MDHEN, CDR2 SYDVKM. V was shortened by 8 bases and J by 4 bases, with 14 bases between the two germline ends.

This chain uses TRBV7-9 with TRBJ2-1, with D unresolved. Germline CDR1 SEHNR, CDR2 FQNEAQ (reference sequence). This CDR3 has 12 amino acids. V was trimmed by 1 base and J by 9 bases, leaving 7 bases between them. The CDR3 spells CASSLDTVEQFF. The CDR3 bases are TGTGCCAGCAGCTTAGACACGGTTGAGCAGTTCTTC. Full variable domain (rest looked up from reference TRBV7-9 and TRBJ2-1): DTGVSQNPRHKITKRGQNVTFRCDPISEHNRLYWYRQTLGQGPEFLTYFQNEAQLEKSRLLSDRFSAERPKGSFSTLEIQRTEQGDSAMYLCASSLDTVEQFFGPGTRLTVL.

The J gene is TRBJ2-4, the V gene TRBV5-1; weak D call: TRBD2 (6 bases). The CDR3 is made up of 11 amino acids. Trimming shortened V by 7 bases and J by 8 bases, and 10 bases separated the two germline ends. In germline, CDR1 is SGHRS, CDR2 YFSETQ. The CDR3 sequence: CASGPGDIQYF. The CDR3 region has the DNA TGCGCCAGCGGGCCGGGGGACATTCAGTACTTC.

This chain's CDR3 is CASSYLQGVGNQPQHF. Here the CDR3 DNA reads TGTGCCAGCAGTTATCTACAGGGGGTTGGGAATCAGCCCCAGCATTTT. The rearrangement joins TRBV6-6 to TRBJ1-5, with 8 bases that match TRBD1. This CDR3 is 16 amino acids long. V lost 3 bases to trimming and J lost 4 bases; unmatched junction nucleotides: 8. CDR1 is MNHNY and CDR2 is SVGAGI in the germline V gene (reference sequence).

This CDR3 is CATARLEQYF. CDR3 sequence (DNA): TGTGCCACGGCGCGGCTCGAGCAGTACTTC. The V and J genes are TRBV6-1 and TRBJ2-5; no definite D call. The J call may be in error: the DNA end matches TRBJ2-7 better. CDR1 is MNHNS, CDR2 SASEGT, per germline. The CDR3 runs to 10 residues.

This CDR3 is CASTLGISYEQYF. The CDR3, as DNA: TGTGCCAGCACCCTCGGAATCTCCTACGAGCAGTACTTC. The chain recombines TRBV2 with TRBJ2-7; D is unresolved. Germline CDR1 SNHLY, CDR2 FYNNEI. CDR3 length equals 13 residues. Trimming removed 7 bases from V and 0 bases from J, with 10 bases in between.

As regards this clone: Here the CDR3 omits its conserved ending phenylalanine or tryptophan, so a read error is the likely source. The chain is built from TRBV28 and TRBJ1-5, with D perhaps matching TRBD1 (5 bases). Germline loops: CDR1 MDHEN, CDR2 SYDVKM. The CDR3 totals 14 residues. Trimming pared 7 bases from V and 5 bases from J, leaving 15 bases between. CDR3 nucleotide sequence: TGTGCCAGCACCTGGGGGGGTCGTGATCAGCCCCAGCATTTA. Residues: CASTWGGRDQPQHL.

The V call is TRBV28, the J call TRBJ2-1; 9 bases are a match to TRBD2. The CDR3 is 15 residues long. The germline V gene has CDR1 MDHEN and CDR2 SYDVKM. J was trimmed by 2 bases and V by 4 bases; bases with no gene match: 3. The CDR3 nucleotides are TGTGCCAGCAGTTCCGAGCGGGAGGCCTACAATGAGCAGTTCTTC. As protein: CASSSEREAYNEQFF.

The gene calls are TRBV18 and TRBJ1-3; perhaps TRBD1 as D (6 bases). V lost 5 bases, J lost 2 bases, and 13 bases lay in between. The CDR3 loop spans 15 amino acids. CDR1 and CDR2 from the germline V gene are KGHSH and LQKENI. The CDR3 nucleotides read TGTGCCAGCTCAAGTACAGGGAGCGCTGGAAACACCATATATTTT. It codes for CASSSTGSAGNTIYF.

The V gene is TRBV10-3, the J gene TRBJ1-4; 7 nucleotides match TRBD1. Germline values: CDR1 ENHRY, CDR2 SYGVKD. After removal of 9 bases from V and 6 bases from J, the junction contained 7 bases not matched to a gene. CDR3 size: 13 residues. The CDR3 reads CAIRQGGDEKLFF. The CDR3 region has the DNA TGTGCCATTAGACAGGGAGGTGATGAAAAACTGTTTTTT.

This clone is a singleton in its sample. The rearrangement uses TRBV28 and TRBJ2-7, with 8 bases identical to TRBD1. Germline CDR1 MDHEN, CDR2 SYDVKM. This CDR3 contains 18 residues. With V trimmed by 5 bases and J by 6 bases, 21 bases remained unmatched. CDR3: CASSPRDRLVLGPSEQYF. As DNA, the CDR3 is TGTGCCAGCAGTCCCCGGGACAGGCTCGTCTTAGGCCCCTCCGAGCAGTACTTC.

The chain employs TRBV19 and TRBJ1-2; D gene uncertain. CDR1 and CDR2 (germline): LNHDA, SQIVND (reference sequence). The CDR3 has 13 amino acids. Trimming took off 3 bases at V and 8 bases at J, with 13 bases between the two ends. The CDR3 coding sequence is TGTGCCAGTAGTATGGTCAACGCAGAGGGCTACACCTTC. Translating gives CASSMVNAEGYTF.

The J gene is TRBJ2-1, the V gene TRBV25-1; the match to TRBD2 covers 16 bases. The germline V gene has CDR1 MGHDK and CDR2 SYGVNS. Trimming took 6 bases from V and 6 from J; bases not matched to a gene: 8. This CDR3 is 17 amino acids long. Written as DNA, the CDR3 is TGTGCCAGCAGGGGGACTAGCGGGAGGGGAATAGCCAATGAGCAGTTCTTC. As protein: CASRGTSGRGIANEQFF.

The J gene is TRBJ2-1, the V gene TRBV7-2, with 8 bases identical to TRBD2. CDR3 length: 15 residues. V was clipped by 1 base and J by 4 bases; unmatched bases: 3. In germline, CDR1 is SGHTA, CDR2 FQGNSA. CDR3: CASSLVSGTYNEQFF. CDR3 coding DNA: TGTGCCAGCAGCTTAGTTAGCGGGACTTACAATGAGCAGTTCTTC.

For this clone: Being one base from a much bigger clone, this may be a read error. This rearrangement joins TRBV10-2 to TRBJ1-3; TRBD1 agrees at 10 bases. Germline V gives CDR1 WSHSY, CDR2 SAAADI. The CDR3 sequence is 15 residues long. Here the CDR3 DNA reads TGCGCCAGCGGTGATGGACAGGGGGCTGGAAACACCATATATTTT. This encodes CASGDGQGAGNTIYF.

The genes are TRBV6-5 and TRBJ1-5; D is unclear. V was shortened by 2 bases and J by 5 bases, with 4 bases between the two germline ends. The CDR3 spans 12 residues. The V gene's germline CDR1 is MNHEY and CDR2 SVGAGI. For the CDR3, the DNA is TGTGCCAGCAGTTACAGGGATCAGCCCCAGCATTTT. It encodes CASSYRDQPQHF.

This clone was found once. This chain uses TRBV6-1 with TRBJ2-1, with a tentative D call TRBD2 (5 bases). Deletions cut 8 bases from V and 1 base from J, with 12 bases between. CDR1 is MNHNS, CDR2 SASEGT, per germline. The CDR3 has 14 amino acids. The CDR3 loop is CASRELGSYNEQFF. The CDR3 DNA reads as TGTGCCAGCCGCGAACTAGGATCCTACAATGAGCAGTTCTTC.

The chain has TRBV21-1 and TRBJ1-3. TRBV21-1 is labeled a pseudogene. CDR3 length: 15 residues. This CDR3 reads CASSPMVYSGNTIYF. The CDR3 DNA follows: TGTGCCAGCAGCCCGATGGTTTACTCTGGAAACACCATATATTTT.

The chain is built from TRBV27 and TRBJ1-2; 7 bases map to TRBD1. The CDR3 is 15 amino acids. Unmatched junction bases numbered 8, after V lost 4 bases and J lost 3 bases. CDR1 MNHEY and CDR2 SMNVEV come from the germline V gene (reference sequence). DNA of the CDR3: TGTGCCAGCAGTTCCATCAGGGGGGGGGACTATGGCTACACCTTC. This sequence encodes CASSSIRGGDYGYTF.